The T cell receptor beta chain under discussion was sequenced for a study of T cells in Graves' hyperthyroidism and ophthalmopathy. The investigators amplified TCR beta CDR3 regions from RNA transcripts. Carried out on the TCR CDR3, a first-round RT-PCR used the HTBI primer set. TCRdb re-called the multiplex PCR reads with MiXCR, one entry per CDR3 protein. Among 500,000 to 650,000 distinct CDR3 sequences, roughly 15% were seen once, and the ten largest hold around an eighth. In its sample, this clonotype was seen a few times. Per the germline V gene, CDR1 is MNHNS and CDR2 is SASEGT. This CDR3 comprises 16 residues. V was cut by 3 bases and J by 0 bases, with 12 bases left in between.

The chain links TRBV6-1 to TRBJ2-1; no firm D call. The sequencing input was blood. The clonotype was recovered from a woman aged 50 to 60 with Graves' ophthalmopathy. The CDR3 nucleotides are TGTGCCAGCAGTGATATAGGGATGAGCTCCTACAATGAGCAGTTCTTC. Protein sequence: CASSDIGMSSYNEQFF.